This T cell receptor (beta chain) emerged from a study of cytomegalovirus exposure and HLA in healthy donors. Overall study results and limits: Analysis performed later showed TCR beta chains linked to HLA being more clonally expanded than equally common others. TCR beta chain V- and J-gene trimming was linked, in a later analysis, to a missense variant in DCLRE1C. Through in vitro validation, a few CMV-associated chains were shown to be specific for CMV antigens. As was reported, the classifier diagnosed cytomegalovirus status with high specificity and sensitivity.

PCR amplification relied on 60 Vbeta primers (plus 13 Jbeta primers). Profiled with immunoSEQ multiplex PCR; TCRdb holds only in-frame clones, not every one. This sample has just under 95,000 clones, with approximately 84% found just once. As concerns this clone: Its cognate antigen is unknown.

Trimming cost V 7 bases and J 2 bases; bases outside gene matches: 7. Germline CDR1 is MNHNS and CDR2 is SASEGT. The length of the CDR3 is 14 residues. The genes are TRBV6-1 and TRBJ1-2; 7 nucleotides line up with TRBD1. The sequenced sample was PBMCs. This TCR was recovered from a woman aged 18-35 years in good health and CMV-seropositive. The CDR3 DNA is TGTGCCAGCACCTTGGACAGGATAAACTATGGCTACACCTTC. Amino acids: CASTLDRINYGYTF.